A single sample gave rise to the 25 T cell receptor beta chains below, sequenced in a study of vaccination and CD4 T cells after COVID-19. These TCRs' antigens remain unknown. Documented time point: late sampling 161 to 241 days after vaccination in a few convalescent patients. Treatment indicated: roughly 10-day PBMC culture with coronavirus spike peptide pools or control peptides (ViraFEST assay). Oncomine TCR Beta short-read sequencing was applied to DNA from cultured CD4+ T cells. From the PCR reads, TCRdb called clonotypes with MiXCR, one entry per CDR3 protein. The sample consists of around 16,000 distinct CDR3 sequences, approximately 45% of them appearing once. The specimen was CD4+ T cells from blood, cultured in vitro, collected about 7 months after SARS-CoV-2 vaccination. These receptors originate from a human donor who had recovered from COVID-19.

This rearrangement joins TRBV6-5 to TRBJ2-7, with 13 bases identical to TRBD2. Losses at the gene ends were 0 bases for V and 4 bases for J; bases not matched to a gene: 0. The CDR3 length is 15 residues. Germline assignment: CDR1 MNHEY and CDR2 SVGAGI. The CDR3 loop reads CASSYSLAGGYEQYF. In DNA form, the CDR3 reads TGTGCCAGCAGTTACTCACTAGCGGGAGGGTACGAGCAGTACTTC.

The chain carries TRBV4-3 and TRBJ2-7; D unresolved. CDR1 and CDR2 from the germline V gene are LGHNA and YSLEER. V gave up 0 bases and J gave up 7 bases, with 10 bases separating them. The CDR3 totals 13 residues. The CDR3 protein is CASSQDIFREQYF. In nucleotides, the CDR3 is TGCGCCAGCAGCCAAGATATATTTCGGGAGCAGTACTTC.

The rearrangement links TRBV20-1 to TRBJ1-2; a weak D match, TRBD1 (6 bases). Trimming removed 3 bases at V and 6 bases at J, with 23 bases between. Germline CDR1 and CDR2: DFQATT and SNEGSKA (reference sequence). CDR3 length: 16 amino acids. CDR3 DNA sequence: TGCAGTGCTAGTCCAGCCGGGACACCTCAGCGACATGGCTACACCTTC. The encoded protein is CSASPAGTPQRHGYTF.

This clonotype was seen more than once but under ten times. The V call is TRBV15, the J call TRBJ2-5; 7 bases map to TRBD2. This CDR3 is built from 15 residues. The V gene end was trimmed by 1 base and the J gene end by 3 bases; junction bases not matched to a gene: 5. CDR1 LNHNV and CDR2 YYDKDF come from the germline V gene (reference sequence). CDR3: CATSRGISGEETQYF. For the CDR3, the DNA is TGTGCCACCAGCAGAGGGATCAGCGGGGAAGAGACCCAGTACTTC.

The rearrangement links TRBV7-8 to TRBJ1-5; D may be TRBD1 (5 bases). Trimming stripped 4 bases from V and 1 base from J, with 14 bases between. CDR3 length: 16 amino acids. Germline-derived CDR1 and CDR2 are SGHVS and FQNEAQ. The CDR3, as DNA: TGTGCCAGCAGCTCAGGATTTGGGGGAAGCAATCAGCCCCAGCATTTT. It is translated as CASSSGFGGSNQPQHF.

The chain employs TRBV20-1 and TRBJ2-7; D might be TRBD1 or TRBD2, each matching 6 bases. The CDR3 extends over 14 amino acids. The germline V gene encodes CDR1 DFQATT and CDR2 SNEGSKA (reference sequence). Trimming stripped 3 bases from V and 2 bases from J, with 14 bases between. The CDR3 reads CSASKGGRTYEQYF. The CDR3 DNA reads as TGCAGTGCTAGTAAAGGGGGGCGTACCTACGAGCAGTACTTC.

This clonotype was picked up a small number of times. This chain connects TRBV20-1 to TRBJ1-2, with TRBD1 matching 8 bases. Germline V gives CDR1 DFQATT, CDR2 SNEGSKA (reference sequence). V shed 3 bases and J 6 bases; nucleotides not matched to a gene: 0. The CDR3 loop spans 11 amino acids. CDR3 region: CSARTGDGYTF. The CDR3 nucleotides read TGCAGTGCTAGGACAGGGGATGGCTACACCTTC.

The chain recombines TRBV4-3 with TRBJ2-1, with a weak D call TRBD2 (6 bases). The ends were cut back, 3 bases at V and 4 bases at J, with 19 bases in the middle. Germline V CDR1 and CDR2: LGHNA, YSLEER. The CDR3 contains 17 residues. The chain's CDR3 is CASSQDLLGGWYNEQFF. For the CDR3, the DNA is TGCGCCAGCAGCCAGGACCTTCTCGGGGGTTGGTACAATGAGCAGTTCTTC.

This clonotype was seen more than once but under ten times. The chain joins TRBV10-3 to TRBJ2-1; D not resolved. CDR1 is ENHRY and CDR2 is SYGVKD in the germline V gene. V lost 3 bases, J lost 5 bases, and 8 bases lay in between. CDR3 length: 13 residues. This CDR3 is CAISERYDNEQFF. CDR3 DNA: TGTGCCATCAGTGAACGGTACGACAATGAGCAGTTCTTC.

This clonotype was observed a handful of times. The chain has TRBV6-5 and TRBJ1-2; tentative D call: TRBD1 (6 bases). The CDR3 has 14 amino acids. V lost 1 base and J 4 bases, leaving 10 bases between the germline ends. Germline V gene lookup returns CDR1 MNHEY and CDR2 SVGAGI. The CDR3 loop reads CASSYYGQPYGYTF. The CDR3 DNA follows: TGTGCCAGCAGTTACTACGGACAGCCCTATGGCTACACCTTC.

This clonotype has more than one count but fewer than ten. The chain combines TRBV27 with TRBJ1-1, with 8 bases identical to TRBD1. The V gene's germline CDR1 is MNHEY and CDR2 SMNVEV (reference sequence). CDR3 size: 16 residues. After removal of 5 bases from V and 2 bases from J, the junction contained 10 bases not matched to a gene. CDR3 sequence reads: CASSTRTGFGNTEAFF. CDR3 in DNA: TGTGCCAGCAGTACAAGGACAGGGTTCGGTAACACTGAAGCTTTCTTT.

The chain uses TRBV7-9 and TRBJ1-1; D call uncertain. V was shortened by 2 bases and J by 8 bases, with 12 bases between the two germline ends. The germline V gene encodes CDR1 SEHNR and CDR2 FQNEAQ (reference sequence). This CDR3 is 13 amino acids long. The CDR3 loop is CASSLLASGEAFF. The CDR3 nucleotides read TGTGCCAGCAGCTTATTAGCTAGCGGCGAAGCTTTCTTT.

The chain is built from TRBV25-1 and TRBJ1-1; no clear D gene. Trimming removed 3 bases from V and 8 bases from J, with 7 bases in between. CDR3 size: 11 residues. Per the germline V gene, CDR1 is MGHDK and CDR2 is SYGVNS. The CDR3 loop reads CASSENWEAFF. Written as DNA, the CDR3 is TGTGCCAGCAGTGAGAACTGGGAAGCTTTCTTT.

CDR3 in amino acids: CSAGRTINYGYTF. The CDR3 DNA is TGCAGTGCGGGTAGGACGATTAACTATGGCTACACCTTC. V usage is TRBV20-1 and J usage is TRBJ1-2, with D unclear. Germline V gives CDR1 DFQATT, CDR2 SNEGSKA (reference sequence). The V end was cut by 6 bases, the J end by 1 base, with 12 bases between. This CDR3 contains 13 residues.

The DNA for the CDR3 is TGTGCCAGCAGTGTGGGGGTTCAGCCCCAGCATTTT. It is translated as CASSVGVQPQHF. The chain carries TRBV6-1 and TRBJ1-5; a weak D match, TRBD1 (5 bases). Germline CDR1 MNHNS, CDR2 SASEGT. Deletions cut 4 bases from V and 6 bases from J, with 7 bases between. The CDR3 has 12 amino acids.

Only a few counts were recorded for this clonotype. The V gene is TRBV10-3, the J gene TRBJ1-6, with unresolved D. The V gene's germline CDR1 is ENHRY and CDR2 SYGVKD. V lost 3 bases and J lost 6, with 6 bases in between. The length of the CDR3 is 13 residues. The DNA of the CDR3 is TGTGCCATCAGTGAAGGGCGTAATTCACCCCTCCACTTT. It yields the protein CAISEGRNSPLHF.

This chain links TRBV7-3 with TRBJ2-5; 7 bases map to TRBD2. V shed 3 bases and J 5 bases; nucleotides not matched to a gene: 3. Per germline, CDR1 SGHTA and CDR2 FQGTGA. The CDR3 has 13 amino acids. DNA of the CDR3: TGTGCCAGCAGCTTTGGTAGCGGGGAGACCCAGTACTTC. Translated, it gives CASSFGSGETQYF.

This chain's CDR3 is CASSSGAGSNQPQHF. The DNA of the CDR3 is TGTGCCAGCAGTTCAGGGGCCGGTAGCAATCAGCCCCAGCATTTT. V and J are TRBV7-8 and TRBJ1-5, with a weak D call TRBD1 (6 bases). V was pared by 6 bases and J by 0 bases, with 12 bases between. The CDR3 runs 15 residues. Germline CDR1 and CDR2: SGHVS and FQNEAQ.

The rearrangement uses TRBV23-1 and TRBJ1-2, with no clear D. TRBV23-1 is an open reading frame, and its role is uncertain. CDR3 length equals 16 residues. V was clipped by 0 bases and J by 2 bases, with 13 bases between them. The CDR3 reads CASSQSEGITNYGYTF. The CDR3 DNA sequence: TGCGCCAGCAGTCAATCTGAGGGCATAACCAACTATGGCTACACCTTC.

The chain carries TRBV6-2 or TRBV6-3 and TRBJ1-1; 8 bases agree with TRBD1. This CDR3 contains 14 residues. Trimming cost V 6 bases and J 1 base; bases outside gene matches: 4. The germline V gene encodes CDR1 MNHEY and CDR2 SVGEGT. The CDR3 loop reads CASRTGTGNTEAFF. The CDR3 DNA sequence: TGTGCCAGCAGGACCGGGACAGGGAACACTGAAGCTTTCTTT.

The chain links TRBV20-1 to TRBJ2-5; D might be TRBD1 or TRBD2, each matching 5 bases. V lost 6 bases to trimming and J lost 4 bases, with 12 bases between them. The V gene's germline CDR1 is DFQATT and CDR2 SNEGSKA (reference sequence). There are 12 residues in the CDR3. This CDR3 reads CSAKVGGETQYF. CDR3 nucleotides: TGCAGTGCCAAGGTTGGGGGAGAGACCCAGTACTTC.

The chain carries TRBV11-3 and TRBJ1-1; D is possibly TRBD1 (5 bases). This CDR3 is 13 amino acids long. Germline CDR1 and CDR2: SGHNT and YENEEA. Trimming shortened V by 6 bases and J by 9 bases, and 17 bases separated the two germline ends. CDR3 in DNA: TGTGCCAGCAGTCGGGACTTCAGGACCCAAGCTTTCTTT. It specifies CASSRDFRTQAFF.

This sequence joins TRBV4-2 and TRBJ1-2; 10 bases are shared with TRBD1. Trimming cost V 1 base and J 5 bases; bases outside gene matches: 16. This CDR3 comprises 19 residues. Looked up from germline, CDR1 is LGHNA and CDR2 is YNFKEQ. The DNA for the CDR3 is TGTGCCAGCAGCCAAGCGGGTCCCCTGGACAGGGGGGGCACATATGGCTACACCTTC. Translating it yields CASSQAGPLDRGGTYGYTF.

This clonotype has just a few counts. This chain links TRBV20-1 with TRBJ1-5; TRBD1 matches at 9 bases. CDR1 and CDR2 from the germline V gene are DFQATT and SNEGSKA (reference sequence). This CDR3 is 14 amino acids long. Trimming removed 1 base from V and 4 bases from J; junction bases left unmatched: 2. CDR3 sequence reads: CSARGDRVNQPQHF. CDR3 in DNA: TGCAGTGCTAGAGGGGACAGGGTGAATCAGCCCCAGCATTTT.

The chain joins TRBV7-2 to TRBJ2-5; 7 nucleotides agree with TRBD1. V gave up 0 bases and J gave up 3 bases; unmatched junction bases: 4. Germline lookup yields CDR1 SGHTA and CDR2 FQGNSA. The CDR3 has 15 residues. The CDR3 loop is CASSLANTGEETQYF. CDR3 sequence (DNA): TGTGCCAGCAGCTTAGCAAACACAGGGGAAGAGACCCAGTACTTC.